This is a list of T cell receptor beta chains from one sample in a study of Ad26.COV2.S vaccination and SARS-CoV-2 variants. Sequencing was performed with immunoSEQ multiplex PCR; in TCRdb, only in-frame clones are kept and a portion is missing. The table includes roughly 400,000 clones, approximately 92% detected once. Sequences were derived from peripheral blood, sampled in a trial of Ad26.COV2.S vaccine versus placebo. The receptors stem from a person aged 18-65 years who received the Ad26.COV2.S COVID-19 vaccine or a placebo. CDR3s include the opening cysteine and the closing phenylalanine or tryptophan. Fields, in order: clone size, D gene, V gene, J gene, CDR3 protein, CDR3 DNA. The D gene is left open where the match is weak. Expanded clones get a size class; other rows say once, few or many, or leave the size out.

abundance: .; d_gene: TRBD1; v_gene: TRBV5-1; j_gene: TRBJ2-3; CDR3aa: CASSGGQGSTDTQYF; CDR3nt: TGCGCCAGCAGCGGGGGACAGGGGAGCACAGATACGCAGTATTTT
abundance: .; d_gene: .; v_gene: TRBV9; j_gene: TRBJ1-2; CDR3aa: CASSVELSSNYGYTF; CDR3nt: TGTGCCAGCAGCGTAGAGCTGAGCTCTAACTATGGCTACACCTTC
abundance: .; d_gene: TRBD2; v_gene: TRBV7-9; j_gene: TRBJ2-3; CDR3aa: CASSFTGTSSTDTQYF; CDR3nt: TGTGCCAGCAGCTTTACCGGGACTAGTAGCACAGATACGCAGTATTTT
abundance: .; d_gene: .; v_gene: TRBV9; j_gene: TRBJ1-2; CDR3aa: CASSVQSQSYGYTF; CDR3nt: TGTGCCAGCAGCGTACAGTCGCAAAGCTATGGCTACACCTTC
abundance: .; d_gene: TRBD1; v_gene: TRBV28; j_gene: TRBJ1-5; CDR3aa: CASSKTGTGINQPQHF; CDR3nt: TGTGCCAGCAGTAAAACCGGGACAGGGATCAATCAGCCCCAGCATTTT
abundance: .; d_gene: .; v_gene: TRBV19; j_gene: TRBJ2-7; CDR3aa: CASSIIGDEQYF; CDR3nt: TGTGCCAGTAGTATAATAGGGGACGAGCAGTACTTC
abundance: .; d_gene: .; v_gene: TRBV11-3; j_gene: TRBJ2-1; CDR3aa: CASSLGGGRDEQFF; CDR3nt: TGTGCCAGCAGCTTAGGGGGGGGCAGGGATGAGCAGTTCTTC
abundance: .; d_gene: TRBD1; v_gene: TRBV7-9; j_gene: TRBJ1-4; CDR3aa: CASSHLIRDSSTNEKLFF; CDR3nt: TGTGCCAGCAGCCACCTTATTAGGGACAGCTCAACTAATGAAAAACTGTTTTTT
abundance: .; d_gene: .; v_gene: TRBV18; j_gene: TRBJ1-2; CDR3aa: CASSPPAGALANYGYTF; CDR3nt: TGTGCCAGCTCACCACCTGCCGGGGCGCTGGCTAACTATGGCTACACCTTC
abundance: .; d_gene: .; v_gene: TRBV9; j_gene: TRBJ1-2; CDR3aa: CASSSGPNYGYTF; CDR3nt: TGTGCCAGCAGCAGCGGGCCTAACTATGGCTACACCTTC
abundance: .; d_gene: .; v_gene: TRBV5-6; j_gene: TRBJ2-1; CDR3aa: CASSFGDLRYNEQFF; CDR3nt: TGTGCCAGCAGCTTTGGAGACCTACGATACAATGAGCAGTTCTTC
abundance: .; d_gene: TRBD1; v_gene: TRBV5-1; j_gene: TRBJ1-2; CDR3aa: CASSPDSGGVYGYTF; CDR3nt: TGCGCCAGCAGCCCTGACTCAGGGGGCGTCTATGGCTACACCTTC
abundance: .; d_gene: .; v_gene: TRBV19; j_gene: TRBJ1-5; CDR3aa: CASNTISNQPQHF; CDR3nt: TGTGCCAGTAATACTATCAGCAATCAGCCCCAGCATTTT
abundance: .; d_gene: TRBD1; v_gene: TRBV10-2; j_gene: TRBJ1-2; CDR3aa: CATISGQGASGYTF; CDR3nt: TGCGCCACCATCTCGGGACAGGGGGCGAGTGGCTACACCTTC
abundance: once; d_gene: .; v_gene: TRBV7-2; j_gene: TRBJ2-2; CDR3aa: CASSLGSGGAGELFF; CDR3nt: TGTGCCAGCAGCTTAGGGTCAGGGGGGGCCGGGGAGCTGTTTTTT
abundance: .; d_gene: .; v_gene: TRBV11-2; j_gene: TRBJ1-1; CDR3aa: CASSLVDRPEAFF; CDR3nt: TGTGCCAGCAGCTTGGTTGACAGACCTGAAGCTTTCTTT
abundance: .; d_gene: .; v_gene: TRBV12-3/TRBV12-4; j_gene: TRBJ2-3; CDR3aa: CASIGGGTDTQYF; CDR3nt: TGTGCCAGCATTGGGGGGGGCACTGATACGCAGTATTTT
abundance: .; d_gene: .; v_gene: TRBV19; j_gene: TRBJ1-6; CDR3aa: CASSIRGSPLHF; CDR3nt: TGTGCCAGTAGTATACGGGGGTCACCCCTCCACTTT
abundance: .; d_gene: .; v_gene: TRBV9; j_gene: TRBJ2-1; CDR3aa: CASSVWDFHISSYNEQFF; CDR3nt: TGTGCCAGCAGCGTATGGGACTTTCACATTAGCTCCTACAATGAGCAGTTCTTC
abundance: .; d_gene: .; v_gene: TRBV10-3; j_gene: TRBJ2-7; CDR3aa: CAISSASGVVLSYEQYF; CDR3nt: TGTGCCATCAGCAGTGCCTCCGGAGTGGTTTTGTCGTACGAGCAGTACTTC
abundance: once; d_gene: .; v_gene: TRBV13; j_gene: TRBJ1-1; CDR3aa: CASSSKTDAMNTEAFF; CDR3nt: TGTGCCAGCAGCTCGAAGACAGACGCAATGAACACTGAAGCTTTCTTT
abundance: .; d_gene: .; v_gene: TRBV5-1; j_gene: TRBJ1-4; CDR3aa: CASPTVLKEGTNEKLFF; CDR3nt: TGCGCCAGTCCCACTGTCCTTAAAGAGGGAACTAATGAAAAACTGTTTTTT
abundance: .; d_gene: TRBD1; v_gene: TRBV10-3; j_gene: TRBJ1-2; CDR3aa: CAISERSGQGIYGYTF; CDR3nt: TGTGCCATCAGTGAAAGGTCGGGACAGGGAATCTATGGCTACACCTTC
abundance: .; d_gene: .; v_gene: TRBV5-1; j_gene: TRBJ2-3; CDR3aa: CASSFGHTDTQYF; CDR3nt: TGCGCCAGCAGCTTTGGCCACACAGATACGCAGTATTTT
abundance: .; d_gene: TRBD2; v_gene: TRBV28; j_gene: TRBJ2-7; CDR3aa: CASTLAGGSYEQYF; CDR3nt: TGTGCCAGCACTCTAGCGGGGGGCTCCTACGAGCAGTACTTC
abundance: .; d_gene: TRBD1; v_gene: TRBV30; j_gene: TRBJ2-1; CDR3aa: CAWSSGTGAQNEQFF; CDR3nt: TGTGCCTGGAGTTCCGGGACAGGGGCCCAGAATGAGCAGTTCTTC
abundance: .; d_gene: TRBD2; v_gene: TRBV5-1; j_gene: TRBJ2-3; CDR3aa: CASGPRGGSTDTQYF; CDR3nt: TGCGCCAGCGGTCCCCGGGGGGGCAGCACAGATACGCAGTATTTT
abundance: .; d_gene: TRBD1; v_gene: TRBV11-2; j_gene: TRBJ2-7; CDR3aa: CASSLVGTGGLYEQYF; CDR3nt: TGTGCCAGCAGCTTAGTGGGGACAGGGGGCTTATACGAGCAGTACTTC
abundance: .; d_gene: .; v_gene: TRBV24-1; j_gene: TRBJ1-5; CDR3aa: CATSDGSSQPQHF; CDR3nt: TGTGCCACCAGTGATGGTAGTAGTCAGCCCCAGCATTTT
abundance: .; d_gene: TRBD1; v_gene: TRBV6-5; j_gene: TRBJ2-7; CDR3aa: CASSRDRDSYEQYF; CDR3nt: TGTGCCAGCAGTCGAGACAGGGACTCCTACGAGCAGTACTTC
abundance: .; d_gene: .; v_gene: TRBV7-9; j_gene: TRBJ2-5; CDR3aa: CASSLGLGHLETQYF; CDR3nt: TGTGCCAGCAGCTTAGGACTAGGACACCTGGAGACCCAGTACTTC
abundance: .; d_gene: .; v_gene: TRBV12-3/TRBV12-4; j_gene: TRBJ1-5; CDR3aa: CASSFDSHQPQHF; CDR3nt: TGTGCCAGCAGTTTTGACAGTCACCAGCCCCAGCATTTT
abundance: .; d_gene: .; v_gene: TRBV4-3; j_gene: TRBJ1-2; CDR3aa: CASSQLQGNYGYTF; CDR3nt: TGCGCCAGCAGCCAACTACAGGGAAACTATGGCTACACCTTC
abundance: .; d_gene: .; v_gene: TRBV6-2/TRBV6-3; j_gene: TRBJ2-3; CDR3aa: CASSYSGGIRTDTQYF; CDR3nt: TGTGCCAGCAGTTACTCGGGGGGAATTCGCACAGATACGCAGTATTTT
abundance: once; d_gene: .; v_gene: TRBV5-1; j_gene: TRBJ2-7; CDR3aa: CASSLGRGDYEQYF; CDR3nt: TGCGCCAGCAGCTTGGGCAGGGGGGACTACGAGCAGTACTTC
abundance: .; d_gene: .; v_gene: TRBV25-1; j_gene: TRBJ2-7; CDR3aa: CASSEQTLGFGGYEQYF; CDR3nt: TGTGCCAGCAGTGAACAAACTCTAGGGTTCGGTGGGTACGAGCAGTACTTC
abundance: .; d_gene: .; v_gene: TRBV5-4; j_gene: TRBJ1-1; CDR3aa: CASSLVNVRQNTEAFF; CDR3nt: TGTGCCAGCAGCCTTGTCAATGTCAGACAGAACACTGAAGCTTTCTTT
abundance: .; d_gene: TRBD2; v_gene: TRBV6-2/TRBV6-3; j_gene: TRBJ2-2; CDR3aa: CASSYGISGGASGELFF; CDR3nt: TGTGCCAGCAGTTACGGAATTAGCGGGGGGGCCTCCGGGGAGCTGTTTTTT
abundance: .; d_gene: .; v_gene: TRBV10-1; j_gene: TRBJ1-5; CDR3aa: CASSDTGGSGNQPQHF; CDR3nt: TGCGCCAGCAGTGATACCGGAGGTTCGGGGAATCAGCCCCAGCATTTT
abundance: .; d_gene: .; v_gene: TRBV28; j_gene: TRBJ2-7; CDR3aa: CASTDPTGLSYEQYF; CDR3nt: TGTGCCAGCACCGACCCGACAGGACTCTCCTACGAGCAGTACTTC
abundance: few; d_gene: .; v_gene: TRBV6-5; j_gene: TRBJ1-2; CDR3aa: CASSPGGPHGYTF; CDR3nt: TGTGCCAGCAGCCCAGGTGGCCCCCATGGCTACACCTTC
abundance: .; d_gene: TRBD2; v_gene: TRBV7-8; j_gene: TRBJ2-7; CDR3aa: CASSLYSGSGGEQYF; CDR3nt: TGTGCCAGCAGCTTATATTCGGGTAGCGGGGGTGAGCAGTACTTC
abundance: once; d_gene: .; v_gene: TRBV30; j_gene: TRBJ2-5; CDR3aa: CAWSVIVGQETQYF; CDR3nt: TGTGCCTGGAGTGTCATCGTGGGACAAGAGACCCAGTACTTC
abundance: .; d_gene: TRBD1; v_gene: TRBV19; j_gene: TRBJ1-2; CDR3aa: CASSYRTGGNYGYTF; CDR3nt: TGTGCCAGTAGCTACCGGACAGGGGGAAACTATGGCTACACCTTC
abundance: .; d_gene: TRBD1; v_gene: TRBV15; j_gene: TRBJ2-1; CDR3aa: CATSILGTGTYNEQFF; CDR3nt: TGTGCCACCAGCATCCTTGGGACAGGGACCTACAATGAGCAGTTCTTC
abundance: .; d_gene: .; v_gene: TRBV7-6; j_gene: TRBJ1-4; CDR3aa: CASSLGPSTNEKLFF; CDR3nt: TGTGCCAGCAGCTTGGGACCCTCAACTAATGAAAAACTGTTTTTT
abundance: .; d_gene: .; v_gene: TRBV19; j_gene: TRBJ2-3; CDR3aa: CASRDKPITTDTQYF; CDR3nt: TGTGCCAGTAGGGACAAACCTATAACCACAGATACGCAGTATTTT
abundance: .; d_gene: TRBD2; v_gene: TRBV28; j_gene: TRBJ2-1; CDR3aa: CASSPSTSGGYTMEQFF; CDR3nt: TGTGCCAGCAGTCCATCAACTAGCGGGGGATATACAATGGAGCAGTTCTTC
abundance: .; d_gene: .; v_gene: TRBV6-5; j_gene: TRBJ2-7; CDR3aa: CASSYSGPPYEQYF; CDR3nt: TGTGCCAGCAGTTACTCGGGGCCCCCCTACGAGCAGTACTTC
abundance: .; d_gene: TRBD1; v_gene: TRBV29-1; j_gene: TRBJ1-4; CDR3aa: CSAIDRGGPNEKLFF; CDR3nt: TGCAGCGCCATCGACAGGGGAGGTCCTAATGAAAAACTGTTTTTT
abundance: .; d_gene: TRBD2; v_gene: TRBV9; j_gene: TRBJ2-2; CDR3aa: CASSGSGGYTGELFF; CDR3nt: TGTGCCAGCAGCGGTAGCGGGGGTTACACCGGGGAGCTGTTTTTT
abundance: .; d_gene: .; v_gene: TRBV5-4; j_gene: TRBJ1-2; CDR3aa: CASSLVRTGNGYTF; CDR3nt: TGTGCCAGCAGCTTGGTCCGTACAGGGAATGGCTACACCTTC
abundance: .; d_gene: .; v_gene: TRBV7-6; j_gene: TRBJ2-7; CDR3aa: CASSLGLGTGDPYEQYF; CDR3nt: TGTGCCAGCAGCTTAGGCCTGGGTACGGGTGATCCCTACGAGCAGTACTTC